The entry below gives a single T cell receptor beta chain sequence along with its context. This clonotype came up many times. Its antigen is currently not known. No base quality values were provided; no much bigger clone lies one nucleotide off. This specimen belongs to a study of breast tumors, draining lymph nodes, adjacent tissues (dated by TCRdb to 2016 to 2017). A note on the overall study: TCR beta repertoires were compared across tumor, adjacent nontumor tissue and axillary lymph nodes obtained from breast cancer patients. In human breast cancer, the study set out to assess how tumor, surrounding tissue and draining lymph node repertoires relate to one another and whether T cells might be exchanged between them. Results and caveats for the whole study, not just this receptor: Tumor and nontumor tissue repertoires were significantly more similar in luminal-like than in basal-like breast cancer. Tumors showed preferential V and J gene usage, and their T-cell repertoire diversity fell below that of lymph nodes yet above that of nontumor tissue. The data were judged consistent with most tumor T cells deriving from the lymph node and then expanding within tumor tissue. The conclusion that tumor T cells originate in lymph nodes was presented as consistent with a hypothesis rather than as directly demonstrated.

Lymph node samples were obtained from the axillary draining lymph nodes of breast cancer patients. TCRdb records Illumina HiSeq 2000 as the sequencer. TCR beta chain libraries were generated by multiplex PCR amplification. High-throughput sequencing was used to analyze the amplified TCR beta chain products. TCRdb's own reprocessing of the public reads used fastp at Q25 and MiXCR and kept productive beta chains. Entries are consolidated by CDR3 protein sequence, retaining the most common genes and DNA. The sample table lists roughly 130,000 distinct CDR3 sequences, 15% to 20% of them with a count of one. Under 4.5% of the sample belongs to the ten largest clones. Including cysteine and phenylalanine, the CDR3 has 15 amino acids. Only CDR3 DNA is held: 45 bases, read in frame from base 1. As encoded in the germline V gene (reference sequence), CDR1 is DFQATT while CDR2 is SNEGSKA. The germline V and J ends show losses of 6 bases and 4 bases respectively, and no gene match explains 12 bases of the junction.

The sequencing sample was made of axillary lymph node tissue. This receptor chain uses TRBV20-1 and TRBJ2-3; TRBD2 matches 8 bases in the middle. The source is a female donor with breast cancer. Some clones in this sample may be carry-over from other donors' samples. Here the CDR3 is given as CSAPGPLADPDTQYF. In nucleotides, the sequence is TGCAGTGCCCCGGGTCCACTAGCGGATCCAGATACGCAGTATTTT.